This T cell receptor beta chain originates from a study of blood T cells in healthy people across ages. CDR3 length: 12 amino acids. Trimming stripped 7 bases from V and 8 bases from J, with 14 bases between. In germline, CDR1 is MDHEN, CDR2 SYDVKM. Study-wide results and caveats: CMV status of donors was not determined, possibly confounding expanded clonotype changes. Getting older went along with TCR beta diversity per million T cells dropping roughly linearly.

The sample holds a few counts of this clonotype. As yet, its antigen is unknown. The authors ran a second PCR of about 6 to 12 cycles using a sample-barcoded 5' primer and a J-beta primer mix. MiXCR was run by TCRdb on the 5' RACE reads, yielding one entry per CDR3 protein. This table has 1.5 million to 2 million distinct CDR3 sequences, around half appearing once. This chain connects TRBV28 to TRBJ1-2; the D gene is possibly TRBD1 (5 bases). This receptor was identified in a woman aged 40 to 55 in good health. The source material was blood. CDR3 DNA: TGTGCCAGCAAGGGGCACCCAGGAGGCTACACCTTC. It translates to CASKGHPGGYTF.